This T cell receptor beta chain was documented in a study of beta chain features in type 1 diabetes. Study results and limitations: Equally in patients and controls, PCR might preferentially amplify shorter templates. Shorter TCRB CDR3s, moderately but significantly so, were found in Type 1 diabetes patients in all four CD4+ subsets.

The CDR3 is made up of 13 amino acids. Germline loops: CDR1 SGDLS, CDR2 YYNGEE. V lost 0 bases and J 4 bases, leaving 7 bases between the germline ends. This clone was seen ten or more times. As yet, its antigen is unknown. The study reverse transcribed the entire isolated RNA, so it sequenced expressed TCRB transcripts. Measured with immunoSEQ multiplex PCR; TCRdb has only the in-frame clones, and not every one. The sample records approximately 150,000 clones, more than 10% being singletons. CD45RO/CCR7/CD25/CD127/CD95/CD27 sorting isolated CD4+ naive, central memory, regulatory and stem cell-like memory cells.

V gene TRBV9 combines with J gene TRBJ1-2, with TRBD1 as a possible D gene (5 bases). The sequence came from a man aged 18 to 30 with type 1 diabetes. Sequenced: central memory CD4+ T cells from blood. The CDR3 coding sequence is TGTGCCAGCAGCGTAGGGCAGGGCTATGGCTACACCTTC. This translates into CASSVGQGYGYTF.